The entry that follows covers one T cell receptor beta chain sequence. Its antigen is undetermined. The CDR3 is 15 residues long. V trimming: 0 bases; J trimming: 6 bases; junction bases outside the gene matches: 8. Germline V gives CDR1 LNHNV, CDR2 YYDKDF (reference sequence). The sample originates from a study of cytomegalovirus exposure and HLA in healthy donors. About the study: Genetic ancestry analysis placed around four fifths of the 410 or so donors that were genotyped in the Caucasian-associated cluster.

Study-wide results and limits: Trimming of TCR beta V- and J-genes showed a link, identified in a later analysis, to a missense DCLRE1C variant.

PCR amplification relied on 60 Vbeta primers (plus 13 Jbeta primers). The assay was immunoSEQ multiplex PCR, and TCRdb's table has in-frame clones only and misses some. The sample includes 150,000 or so clones, roughly four fifths of them seen just once. The material sequenced was PBMCs. The chain has TRBV15 and TRBJ2-7; TRBD2 matches at 7 bases. The source of this sequence is a woman younger than 35 in good health and CMV-seropositive. The CDR3 sequence is CATSRDKAGRGEQYF. The DNA for the CDR3 is TGTGCCACCAGCAGAGATAAAGCGGGAAGGGGCGAGCAGTACTTC.